This T cell receptor beta chain was retrieved from a study of cytomegalovirus exposure and HLA in healthy donors. Overall study: Approximately 85 million unique TCRs from HLA-typed donors were held in an early data release. Study-wide points: Previously analyzed data showed that most TCR beta V segments were productive at a frequency of about 87% or about 30%. Later, TCR association rates were found to vary by HLA locus, highest for DRB1 and lowest for HLA-C.

Details on this clone: Its antigen remains unidentified.

PCR employed 60 Vbeta and 13 Jbeta primers. TCRdb's table, derived via immunoSEQ multiplex PCR, lists solely in-frame clones and lacks some. Here the sample spans about 110,000 clones, roughly 70% being singletons. V shed 4 bases, J shed 7 bases, and the junction held 3 bases outside the gene matches. This CDR3 has 13 amino acids. Per the germline V gene, CDR1 is LNHDA and CDR2 is SQIVND (reference sequence). The rearrangement links TRBV19 to TRBJ2-4; 8 bases align to TRBD1. This TCR was sampled from a man aged 35-49 years in good health and CMV-seronegative. The sample was PBMCs. The DNA of the CDR3 is TGTGCCAGTAGTACGACAGGGGTGAACATTCAGTACTTC. Encoded protein: CASSTTGVNIQYF.